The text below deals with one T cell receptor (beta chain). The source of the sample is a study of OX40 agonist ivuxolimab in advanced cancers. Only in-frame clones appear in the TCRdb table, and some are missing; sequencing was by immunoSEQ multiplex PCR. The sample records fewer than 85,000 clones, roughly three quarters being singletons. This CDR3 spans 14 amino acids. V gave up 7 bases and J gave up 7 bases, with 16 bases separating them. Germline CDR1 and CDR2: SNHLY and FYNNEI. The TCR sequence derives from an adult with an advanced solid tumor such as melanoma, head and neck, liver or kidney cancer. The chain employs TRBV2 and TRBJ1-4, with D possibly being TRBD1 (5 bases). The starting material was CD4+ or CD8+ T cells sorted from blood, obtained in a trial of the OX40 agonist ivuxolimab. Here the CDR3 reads CASTDGIRAEKLFF. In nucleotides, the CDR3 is TGTGCCAGCACCGATGGAATCAGGGCTGAAAAACTGTTTTTT.